The count of the clone carrying this T cell receptor (beta chain) is one. The data were obtained in a study of T cell changes during pregnancy in multiple sclerosis. V was pared by 5 bases and J by 7 bases, with 5 bases of the junction left unmatched. The CDR3 is made up of 16 amino acids. Germline V CDR1 and CDR2: SGHVS, FQNEAQ. Assay used: immunoSEQ multiplex PCR; TCRdb lists only in-frame clones, some missing. The sample yields under 55,000 clones, roughly 94% seen once. The starting material was CD4+ T cells from peripheral blood mononuclear cells, obtained in the third trimester of pregnancy. This sequence originates from a female donor with multiple sclerosis, enrolled in a pregnancy study. J is TRBJ2-1 and V is TRBV7-8; TRBD2 matches 16 bases. The CDR3 DNA follows: TGTGCCAGCAGCACGGGACTAGCGGGGGGGGAGAATGAGCAGTTCTTC. This gives the protein CASSTGLAGGENEQFF.